Listed here are 22 T cell receptor beta chains from one sample, sequenced in a study of blood T cell repertoires in COVID-19. The table came from immunoSEQ multiplex PCR; TCRdb's copy has only in-frame clones and leaves some out. The table shows 120,000 to 150,000 clones, with about 92% occurring only once. The material sequenced was peripheral blood. These receptors came from a human donor in a cohort sampled during active COVID-19.

Concerning this clone: One junction end disagrees with the germline gene, perhaps due to a read error. CDR3 sequence: CASHFLGDFDPFDF. CDR3 nucleotide sequence: TGTGCCAGCCACTTCTTGGGGGACTTTGACCCATTCGACTTC. The chain links TRBV2 to TRBJ1-2; possible D gene TRBD1, 5 bases. Germline V gene lookup returns CDR1 SNHLY and CDR2 FYNNEI. The CDR3 is made up of 14 amino acids.

The chain uses TRBV5-4 and TRBJ1-2; 7 bases align to TRBD1. From germline, CDR1 is SGHNT and CDR2 YYREEE (reference sequence). The CDR3 runs to 16 residues. Unmatched junction bases numbered 16, after V lost 4 bases and J lost 7 bases. DNA for the CDR3: TGTGCCAGCAGCCCTATCGTGGCCAGGGGGTTGTCTGGCTACACCTTC. It specifies CASSPIVARGLSGYTF.

The chain recombines TRBV19 with TRBJ1-2, with D perhaps TRBD1 (5 bases). This CDR3 spans 15 amino acids. CDR1 is LNHDA and CDR2 is SQIVND in the germline V gene (reference sequence). Trimming removed 9 bases at V and 1 base at J, with 18 bases between. CDR3 in amino acids: CASTQGRLINYGYTF. The CDR3 region has the DNA TGTGCCAGCACGCAGGGCAGACTGATTAACTATGGCTACACCTTC. Together with reference TRBV19 and TRBJ1-2, the CDR3 gives the full variable domain: DGGITQSPKYLFRKEGQNVTLSCEQNLNHDAMYWYRQDPGQGLRLIYYSQIVNDFQKGDIAEGYSVSREKKESFPLTVTSAQKNPTAFYLCASTQGRLINYGYTFGSGTRLTVV.

The chain carries TRBV5-1 and TRBJ1-2; 8 bases align to TRBD1. Trimming removed 4 bases from V and 4 bases from J; junction bases left unmatched: 6. In germline, CDR1 is SGHRS, CDR2 YFSETQ. The CDR3 consists of 14 residues. The CDR3 spells CASSTGQGTYGYTF. The CDR3, as DNA: TGCGCCAGCAGCACCGGACAGGGCACCTATGGCTACACCTTC.

The chain joins TRBV14 to TRBJ2-7, with D perhaps matching TRBD1 (6 bases). The germline CDR1 and CDR2 sequences are SGHDN and FVKESK. This CDR3 comprises 16 residues. The V and J ends lost 2 bases and 0 bases respectively, with 14 bases between them. As DNA, the CDR3 is TGTGCCAGCAGCCAATATTTGGACAGAGTCTCCTACGAGCAGTACTTC. This translates into CASSQYLDRVSYEQYF.

The rearrangement links TRBV6-5 to TRBJ1-2; a weak D match, TRBD1 (6 bases). Looked up from germline, CDR1 is MNHEY and CDR2 is SVGAGI. The CDR3 length is 13 residues. V was trimmed by 6 bases and J by 4 bases, leaving 12 bases between them. CDR3 in DNA: TGTGCCAGCAGAGCTGGGGGCCGCTATGGCTACACCTTC. Protein sequence: CASRAGGRYGYTF.

This clone was observed once. The rearrangement uses TRBV6-2 or TRBV6-3 and TRBJ2-7; no firm D call. The CDR3 length is 17 residues. V lost 4 bases to trimming and J lost 0 bases, with 19 bases between them. The germline CDR1 and CDR2 sequences are MNHEY and SVGEGT. CDR3 nucleotides: TGTGCCAGCAGTTTTACGGCGGCCTACCTAAGCTCCTACGAGCAGTACTTC. Translation gives CASSFTAAYLSSYEQYF.

The chain links TRBV5-4 to TRBJ2-5, with 9 bases identical to TRBD1. V gave up 2 bases and J gave up 5 bases; unmatched junction bases: 10. Germline CDR1 reads SGHNT; CDR2 reads YYREEE (reference sequence). The CDR3 has 16 residues. CDR3 residues: CASSFPGTGFRETQYF. In nucleotides, the CDR3 is TGTGCCAGCAGCTTCCCCGGGACAGGGTTTCGGGAGACCCAGTACTTC.

This clone was picked up a small number of times. This rearrangement joins TRBV2 to TRBJ2-5; TRBD1 aligns across 7 bases. The junction had 8 bases not matched to a gene; V was cut back by 5 bases and J by 2 bases. The germline CDR1 and CDR2 sequences are SNHLY and FYNNEI. The CDR3 runs 15 residues. This CDR3 reads CASSQKWGQQETQYF. The CDR3, as DNA: TGTGCCAGCAGTCAAAAATGGGGACAGCAAGAGACCCAGTACTTC.

The chain employs TRBV7-9 and TRBJ2-7; D is ambiguous. V dropped 1 base and J dropped 1 base, with 8 bases sitting between them. This CDR3 spans 14 amino acids. The V gene's germline CDR1 is SEHNR and CDR2 FQNEAQ (reference sequence). In DNA, the CDR3 is TGTGCCAGCAGCTTAGATGTAGATTCCTACGAGCAGTACTTC. As protein: CASSLDVDSYEQYF.

This clone has a single count. The chain has TRBV23-1 and TRBJ2-2; D perhaps matches TRBD2 (6 bases). TRBV23-1 is reported as an ORF; its role is uncertain. Deletions cut 4 bases from V and 3 bases from J, with 12 bases between. The CDR3 is made up of 15 amino acids. As DNA, the CDR3 is TGCGCCAGCAGTCTGCCGGGACTGCACACCGGGGAGCTGTTTTTT. It yields the protein CASSLPGLHTGELFF.

The chain links TRBV7-8 to TRBJ1-6, with D maybe TRBD1 (5 bases). The CDR3 spans 17 residues. Per germline, CDR1 SGHVS and CDR2 FQNEAQ. V gave up 5 bases and J gave up 6 bases, with 20 bases separating them. CDR3 nucleotides: TGTGCCAGCAGCCTCCTCCCATTACAGGCGACTAATTCACCCCTCCACTTT. This gives the protein CASSLLPLQATNSPLHF.

The chain is built from TRBV14 and TRBJ1-4; D uncertain. The germline V gene encodes CDR1 SGHDN and CDR2 FVKESK. The CDR3 loop spans 15 amino acids. V was cut by 4 bases and J by 7 bases, with 16 bases left in between. The CDR3 coding sequence is TGTGCCAGCAGCCCGCTTGGGGAGGGTGGTGAAAAACTGTTTTTT. This sequence encodes CASSPLGEGGEKLFF.

The chain is built from TRBV7-9 and TRBJ1-3; D is unresolved. The V end lost 3 bases, the J end lost 6 bases, and 6 bases lay between the germline ends. From germline, CDR1 is SEHNR and CDR2 FQNEAQ (reference sequence). This CDR3 has 12 amino acids. The CDR3 here is CASSFSENTIYF. The CDR3 DNA follows: TGTGCCAGCAGCTTTTCAGAAAACACCATATATTTT. The entire variable domain, with the rest obtained from reference TRBV7-9 and TRBJ1-3, is as follows: DTGVSQNPRHKITKRGQNVTFRCDPISEHNRLYWYRQTLGQGPEFLTYFQNEAQLEKSRLLSDRFSAERPKGSFSTLEIQRTEQGDSAMYLCASSFSENTIYFGEGSWLTVV.

The rearrangement uses TRBV7-3 and TRBJ1-3; 7 bases agree with TRBD1. Germline CDR1 is SGHTA and CDR2 is FQGTGA. V was clipped by 4 bases and J by 2 bases; unmatched bases: 5. The CDR3 has 15 amino acids. CDR3 sequence reads: CASSSLGQTGNTIYF. CDR3 sequence (DNA): TGTGCCAGCAGCTCCCTGGGACAGACTGGAAACACCATATATTTT.

The V call is TRBV2, the J call TRBJ2-3; the match to TRBD2 covers 7 bases. The CDR3 totals 16 residues. Trimming at V came to 8 bases and at J to 6 bases, leaving 17 bases not matched to a gene. Germline CDR1 is SNHLY and CDR2 is FYNNEI. CDR3 bases: TGTGCCAGCTACAATTACGCGGGGGAATCGAGGGATACGCAGTATTTT. It translates to CASYNYAGESRDTQYF.

This clone has only one observation. The chain is built from TRBV7-2 and TRBJ1-2; TRBD1 matches 8 bases. This CDR3 comprises 16 residues. V shed 2 bases and J 0 bases; nucleotides not matched to a gene: 5. CDR1 and CDR2 (germline): SGHTA, FQGNSA. The DNA of the CDR3 is TGTGCCAGCAGCTTACTTGGGACAGGACCTAACTATGGCTACACCTTC. Amino acids: CASSLLGTGPNYGYTF.

This clone came up once. This sequence joins TRBV10-3 and TRBJ2-5, with D perhaps matching TRBD1 (5 bases). The CDR3 extends over 15 amino acids. Germline loops: CDR1 ENHRY, CDR2 SYGVKD. The V end was cut by 0 bases, the J end by 2 bases, with 10 bases between. In DNA form, the CDR3 reads TGTGCCATCAGTGAGTCGTTAGACAGTCAAGAGACCCAGTACTTC. Translated, it gives CAISESLDSQETQYF.

The chain links TRBV6-2 or TRBV6-3 to TRBJ2-2, with 7 bases fitting TRBD1. Germline CDR1 is MNHEY and CDR2 is SVGEGT. The V segment lost 5 bases and the J segment 6 bases; nucleotides outside the gene matches: 9. CDR3 length: 15 amino acids. In nucleotides, the CDR3 is TGTGCCAGCAGTCTAAGACAGGGAAGGGCCGGGGAGCTGTTTTTT. It encodes CASSLRQGRAGELFF.

Regarding this clone: This sample also contains other DNA sequences that code for the same CDR3. The rearrangement uses TRBV5-1 and TRBJ1-2, with no clear D. Germline values: CDR1 SGHRS, CDR2 YFSETQ. V was cut by 0 bases and J by 2 bases, with 8 bases left in between. This CDR3 region has 14 residues. This CDR3 reads CASSLDRRNYGYTF. For the CDR3, the DNA is TGCGCCAGCAGCTTGGATCGCAGAAACTATGGCTACACCTTC. The full variable domain, with the rest looked up from reference TRBV5-1 and TRBJ1-2, is KAGVTQTPRYLIKTRGQQVTLSCSPISGHRSVSWYQQTPGQGLQFLFEYFSETQRNKGNFPGRFSGRQFSNSRSEMNVSTLELGDSALYLCASSLDRRNYGYTFGSGTRLTVV.

V and J are TRBV5-1 and TRBJ2-1, with D possibly matching TRBD1 (5 bases). Looked up from germline, CDR1 is SGHRS and CDR2 is YFSETQ. V lost 1 base and J lost 0, with 14 bases in between. The CDR3 extends over 17 amino acids. Here the CDR3 reads CASSLYGAASSYNEQFF. CDR3 in DNA: TGCGCCAGCAGCTTGTATGGGGCCGCGAGCTCCTACAATGAGCAGTTCTTC.

The V call is TRBV27, the J call TRBJ1-2, with 9 bases fitting TRBD1. This CDR3 comprises 14 residues. V shed 2 bases and J 7 bases; nucleotides not matched to a gene: 5. Germline assignment: CDR1 MNHEY and CDR2 SMNVEV (reference sequence). The CDR3 nucleotides read TGTGCCAGCAGTTTAATCGGGGGACAGGGTGGCTACACCTTC. Translated: CASSLIGGQGGYTF.